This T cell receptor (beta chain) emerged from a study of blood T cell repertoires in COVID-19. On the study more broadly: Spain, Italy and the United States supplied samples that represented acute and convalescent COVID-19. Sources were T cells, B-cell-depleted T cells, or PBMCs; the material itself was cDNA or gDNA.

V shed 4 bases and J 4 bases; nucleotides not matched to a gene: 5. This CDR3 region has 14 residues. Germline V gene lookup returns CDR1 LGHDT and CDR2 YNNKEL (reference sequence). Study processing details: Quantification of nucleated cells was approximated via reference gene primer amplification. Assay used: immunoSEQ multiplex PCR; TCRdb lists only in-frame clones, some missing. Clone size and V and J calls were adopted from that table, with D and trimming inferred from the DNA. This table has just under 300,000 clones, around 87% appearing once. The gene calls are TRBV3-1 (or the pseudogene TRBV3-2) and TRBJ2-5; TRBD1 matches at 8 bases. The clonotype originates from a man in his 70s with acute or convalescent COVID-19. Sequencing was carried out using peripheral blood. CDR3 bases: TGTGCCAGCAGCCGGCAACAGGGGGGAGAGACCCAGTACTTC. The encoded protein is CASSRQQGGETQYF.